The 28 T cell receptor beta chains listed next were all sequenced from one sample in a study of early T cells in non-severe SARS-CoV-2 infection. A single record per CDR3 protein comes from TCRdb applying MiXCR to the 5' RACE reads. The sample lists tens of thousands of distinct CDR3 sequences, approximately 16% seen once, with roughly 4% in the top ten. The source material was whole blood, sampled at baseline. These receptors originate from an adult who was a healthcare worker with PCR-confirmed SARS-CoV-2 infection or an uninfected control (not recorded which).

For this clonotype: A much larger clone is a single base away; this may be a read error. The rearrangement uses TRBV27 and TRBJ2-5; no clear D. The germline V gene has CDR1 MNHEY and CDR2 SMNVEV (reference sequence). The CDR3 contains 15 residues. Trimming removed 6 bases from V and 2 bases from J, with 16 bases in between. CDR3 amino acids: CASSHTAAAQETQYF. The CDR3 DNA follows: TGTGCCAGCAGCCACACGGCGGCAGCGCAAGAGACCCAGTACTTC.

This clonotype was found many times. DNA of the CDR3: TGTGCCAGCAGCCAAGGGACTAGCACAGAAGAGACCCAGTACTTC. Translated, it gives CASSQGTSTEETQYF. This rearrangement joins TRBV4-2 to TRBJ2-5; 8 positions agree with TRBD2. The V segment lost 1 base and the J segment 3 bases; nucleotides outside the gene matches: 4. The germline CDR1 and CDR2 sequences are LGHNA and YNFKEQ. This CDR3 comprises 15 residues.

The genes are TRBV20-1 and TRBJ2-7; tentative D call: TRBD2 (5 bases). CDR1 and CDR2 from the germline V gene are DFQATT and SNEGSKA (reference sequence). The CDR3 runs 14 residues. V was shortened by 1 base and J by 0 bases, with 10 bases between the two germline ends. This chain's CDR3 is CSARAGGGSYEQYF. The DNA of the CDR3 is TGCAGTGCTAGAGCCGGTGGAGGCTCCTACGAGCAGTACTTC.

A few counts support this clonotype. The DNA for the CDR3 is TGCAGTGCCCTCGGACTAGCCTCCTACGAGCAGTACTTC. It codes for CSALGLASYEQYF. The chain joins TRBV29-1 to TRBJ2-7, with 8 bases aligning to TRBD2. Per germline, CDR1 SQVTM and CDR2 ANQGSEA. This CDR3 is 13 amino acids long.

This clonotype was seen at least ten times. The J gene is TRBJ1-1, the V gene TRBV9; D call uncertain. V lost 7 bases to trimming and J lost 1 base, with 17 bases between them. This CDR3 has 15 amino acids. Germline V lookup: CDR1 SGDLS, CDR2 YYNGEE. Here the CDR3 reads CASHPQVGWNTEAFF. The CDR3 bases are TGTGCCAGCCACCCCCAGGTGGGTTGGAACACTGAAGCTTTCTTT.

This chain uses TRBV20-1 with TRBJ2-3, with D unclear. V was pared by 2 bases and J by 2 bases, with 8 bases between. Germline V gene sequence: CDR1 DFQATT, CDR2 SNEGSKA (reference sequence). The CDR3 spans 13 residues. The CDR3 DNA reads as TGCAGTGCTAGACTCCGAGACACAGATACGCAGTATTTT. Translating it yields CSARLRDTDTQYF.

V gene TRBV7-8 combines with J gene TRBJ1-5; D is unresolved. Germline CDR1 SGHVS, CDR2 FQNEAQ. V was trimmed by 3 bases and J by 6 bases, leaving 6 bases between them. The CDR3 sequence is 12 residues long. CDR3: CASSFRRQPQHF. DNA of the CDR3: TGTGCCAGCAGCTTCAGGCGTCAGCCCCAGCATTTT.

The chain employs TRBV2 and TRBJ1-6; 10 bases are shared with TRBD1. Germline lookup yields CDR1 SNHLY and CDR2 FYNNEI. The CDR3 sequence is 15 residues long. J lost 6 bases, V lost 6 bases, and 5 bases had no gene match. CDR3 bases: TGTGCCAGCAGAGGGACAGGGGTTGGTAATTCACCCCTCCACTTT. Translating gives CASRGTGVGNSPLHF.

The chain is built from TRBV2 and TRBJ2-2, with D unclear. Germline V gives CDR1 SNHLY, CDR2 FYNNEI. The CDR3 is 15 amino acids. The V gene lost 8 bases and the J gene lost 0 bases, with 13 bases spanning the gap. CDR3 residues: CASHLQHSNTGELFF. The CDR3 bases are TGTGCCAGCCATCTCCAGCACTCGAACACCGGGGAGCTGTTTTTT. The full variable domain, in which reference TRBV2 and TRBJ2-2 provide the parts outside the CDR3, is EPEVTQTPSHQVTQMGQEVILRCVPISNHLYFYWYRQILGQKVEFLVSFYNNEISEKSEIFDDQFSVERPDGSNFTLKIRSTKLEDSAMYFCASHLQHSNTGELFFGEGSRLTVL.

This clonotype was seen more than once but under ten times. The chain uses TRBV18 and TRBJ2-2; a weak D match, TRBD2 (6 bases). V was trimmed by 2 bases and J by 2 bases, leaving 9 bases between them. Germline CDR1 and CDR2: KGHSH and LQKENI. The CDR3 consists of 15 residues. CDR3 DNA: TGTGCCAGCTCACCATTCGGGGGAAACACCGGGGAGCTGTTTTTT. Its protein is CASSPFGGNTGELFF.

This clonotype was counted ten times or more. The CDR3, as DNA: TGTGCCAGCTCACTTGGACAGGGGGTGAACATTCAGTACTTC. It encodes CASSLGQGVNIQYF. The chain links TRBV18 to TRBJ2-4; 10 nucleotides agree with TRBD1. Trimming removed 4 bases from V and 7 bases from J; junction bases left unmatched: 4. This CDR3 has 14 amino acids. Germline V CDR1 and CDR2: KGHSH, LQKENI.

The chain carries TRBV4-2 and TRBJ2-7, with unresolved D. V lost 6 bases and J 2 bases, leaving 11 bases between the germline ends. The CDR3 totals 13 residues. The germline CDR1 and CDR2 sequences are LGHNA and YNFKEQ. In DNA, the CDR3 is TGTGCCAGCAGGTCCGACTCCACCTACGAGCAGTACTTC. Amino acids: CASRSDSTYEQYF.

The chain recombines TRBV10-1 with TRBJ2-3; 9 nucleotides align to TRBD2. Germline assignment: CDR1 WNHNN and CDR2 SYGVQD (reference sequence). J lost 0 bases, V lost 6 bases, and 13 bases had no gene match. This CDR3 has 18 amino acids. The CDR3 loop is CASSPGAGGSLSTDTQYF. DNA for the CDR3: TGCGCCAGCAGCCCGGGAGCGGGAGGTTCTTTAAGCACAGATACGCAGTATTTT.

CDR3 region: CASSESNTASEQYF. CDR3 sequence (DNA): TGTGCCAGCAGTGAATCGAACACCGCCTCAGAGCAGTACTTC. The chain employs TRBV2 and TRBJ2-7, with D uncertain. V gave up 2 bases and J gave up 7 bases, with 15 bases separating them. The CDR3 spans 14 residues. Germline V gene data show CDR1 as SNHLY and CDR2 as FYNNEI.

By its share, this clonotype is medium-sized. The rearrangement joins TRBV20-1 to TRBJ2-7; possible D gene TRBD2, 5 bases. This CDR3 has 11 amino acids. Trimming pared 3 bases from V and 5 bases from J, leaving 8 bases between. Germline values: CDR1 DFQATT, CDR2 SNEGSKA (reference sequence). The CDR3 DNA reads TGCAGTGCTAGCAGCGGCCACGAGCAGTACTTC. Encoded protein: CSASSGHEQYF.

The table lists this clonotype with many counts. The chain recombines TRBV20-1 with TRBJ2-7; 12 positions match TRBD2. The CDR3 is made up of 15 amino acids. After removal of 6 bases from V and 3 bases from J, the junction contained 9 bases not matched to a gene. Germline-derived CDR1 and CDR2 are DFQATT and SNEGSKA (reference sequence). The CDR3 DNA sequence: TGCAGTGCCTATTCAACGACTAGCGGGAGCTACGAGCAGTACTTC. This codes for CSAYSTTSGSYEQYF.

This clonotype was recorded many times. The chain couples TRBV20-1 to TRBJ2-1; 7 bases agree with TRBD2. This CDR3 is built from 12 residues. The germline CDR1 and CDR2 sequences are DFQATT and SNEGSKA (reference sequence). V gave up 5 bases and J gave up 7 bases; unmatched junction bases: 5. The CDR3 DNA reads TGCAGTGCTTTGACTAGCATGAATGAGCAGTTCTTC. This codes for CSALTSMNEQFF.

The chain uses TRBV5-6 and TRBJ2-3, with 9 bases matching TRBD2. Trimming at V came to 3 bases and at J to 1 base, leaving 6 bases not matched to a gene. Looked up from germline, CDR1 is SGHDT and CDR2 is YYEEEE. CDR3 length: 16 amino acids. This chain's CDR3 is CASSSTGTSRTDTQYF. Written as DNA, the CDR3 is TGTGCCAGCAGCTCAACCGGGACTAGCCGCACAGATACGCAGTATTTT.

The rearrangement links TRBV19 to TRBJ2-5; D is unresolved. Trimming took 8 bases from V and 2 from J, leaving 9 bases between them. The CDR3 extends over 12 amino acids. CDR1 LNHDA and CDR2 SQIVND come from the germline V gene (reference sequence). The CDR3 is CASGDPQETQYF. In nucleotides, the CDR3 is TGTGCCAGTGGTGACCCGCAAGAGACCCAGTACTTC.

V and J are TRBV20-1 and TRBJ2-5, with 13 bases matching TRBD2. This CDR3 comprises 15 residues. J lost 4 bases, V lost 4 bases, and 6 bases had no gene match. Germline lookup yields CDR1 DFQATT and CDR2 SNEGSKA (reference sequence). CDR3 DNA sequence: TGCAGTGCTACGACTAGCGGGAGGTCGGGAGAGACCCAGTACTTC. Translated: CSATTSGRSGETQYF.

The sample holds many counts of this clonotype. This chain connects TRBV28 to TRBJ2-4; D is ambiguous. The CDR3 has 12 residues. V gave up 5 bases and J gave up 7 bases, with 9 bases separating them. From germline, CDR1 is MDHEN and CDR2 SYDVKM. In DNA form, the CDR3 reads TGTGCCAGCAGTGACCCTTGGAACATTCAGTACTTC. This encodes CASSDPWNIQYF.

This clonotype was recorded a few times. The J gene is TRBJ2-1, the V gene TRBV4-2, with 10 nucleotides matching TRBD2. Germline V gene data show CDR1 as LGHNA and CDR2 as YNFKEQ. Losses at the gene ends were 1 base for V and 1 base for J; bases not matched to a gene: 13. The CDR3 consists of 20 residues. The CDR3 DNA sequence: TGTGCCAGCAGCCAAGTATATGTGTCTAGCGGGAGTCTGTCCTACAATGAGCAGTTCTTC. Encoded protein: CASSQVYVSSGSLSYNEQFF.

This clonotype was counted between two and nine times. This sequence joins TRBV12-3 or TRBV12-4 and TRBJ2-1, with 9 bases aligning to TRBD2. After removal of 1 base from V and 3 bases from J, the junction contained 1 base not matched to a gene. This CDR3 has 15 amino acids. DNA of the CDR3: TGTGCCAGCAGTTTAGGTAGCGGGAGCTACAATGAGCAGTTCTTC. Translated: CASSLGSGSYNEQFF.

This clonotype was recorded at least ten times. The V and J genes are TRBV28 and TRBJ2-3; weak D call: TRBD1 (5 bases). The CDR3 runs to 22 residues. Germline CDR1 MDHEN, CDR2 SYDVKM. V dropped 4 bases and J dropped 2 bases, with 34 bases sitting between them. The CDR3 loop is CASSCPLEVADKPRVDTDTQYF. The CDR3 coding sequence is TGTGCCAGCAGTTGCCCGTTAGAGGTCGCGGACAAACCACGGGTCGACACAGATACGCAGTATTTT. The variable domain in full, completed from reference TRBV28 and TRBJ2-3, reads DVKVTQSSRYLVKRTGEKVFLECVQDMDHENMFWYRQDPGLGLRLIYFSYDVKMKEKGDIPEGYSVSREKKERFSLILESASTNQTSMYLCASSCPLEVADKPRVDTDTQYFGPGTRLTVL.

CDR3 loop: CSVEGRVGDGYTF. CDR3 sequence (DNA): TGCAGCGTTGAAGGGAGGGTTGGGGACGGCTACACCTTC. This sequence joins TRBV29-1 and TRBJ1-2; D perhaps matches TRBD1 (5 bases). The germline V and J ends were trimmed by 1 base and 8 bases, with 14 bases remaining between them. The CDR3 loop spans 13 amino acids. Germline V gene data show CDR1 as SQVTM and CDR2 as ANQGSEA.

This clonotype was seen more than once but under ten times. The V gene is TRBV3-1, the J gene TRBJ1-4, with unresolved D. This CDR3 region has 15 residues. The V gene lost 1 base and the J gene lost 3 bases, with 9 bases spanning the gap. CDR1 and CDR2 (germline): LGHDT, YNNKEL (reference sequence). As DNA, the CDR3 is TGTGCCAGCAGCCAAGCGAGGGTGGCTAATGAAAAACTGTTTTTT. The encoded protein is CASSQARVANEKLFF.

The genes are TRBV28 and TRBJ2-3; TRBD2 might be the D (6 bases). The V end was cut by 3 bases, the J end by 4 bases, with 11 bases between. Germline lookup yields CDR1 MDHEN and CDR2 SYDVKM. CDR3 length: 14 amino acids. The CDR3 DNA sequence: TGTGCCAGCAGTTTTACGCGGGGCTCAGATACGCAGTATTTT. Translation gives CASSFTRGSDTQYF.

The V and J genes are TRBV20-1 and TRBJ1-6; D remains unclear. V lost 4 bases, J lost 0 bases, and 7 bases lay in between. The CDR3 is made up of 14 amino acids. Germline CDR1 and CDR2: DFQATT and SNEGSKA (reference sequence). As DNA, the CDR3 is TGCAGTGCTACCGATAGCTCCTATAATTCACCCCTCCACTTT. The encoded protein is CSATDSSYNSPLHF.